The sequence of this T cell receptor beta chain was determined in a study of control samples from healthy donors and cancer patients. Profiling relied on immunoSEQ multiplex PCR, and the TCRdb table lists in-frame clones only, not all of them. The sample shows about 160,000 clones, 94% of them seen only once. The CDR3 is 13 amino acids. Germline lookup yields CDR1 SGHAT and CDR2 FQNNGV. The V and J ends lost 0 bases and 4 bases respectively, with 6 bases between them. The J gene is TRBJ1-1, the V gene TRBV11-2; D remains unclear. The sample taken for sequencing was PBMCs. This TCR came from a man between 60 and 75 years old with colorectal cancer. DNA of the CDR3: TGTGCCAGCAGCTTAGAGGTGTTCACTGAAGCTTTCTTT. It yields the protein CASSLEVFTEAFF.